The rows below give T cell receptor beta chains drawn from one sample of a study of technical replicates of blood from a handful of donors. The assay was immunoSEQ multiplex PCR, and TCRdb's table has in-frame clones only and misses some. The sample yields tens of thousands of clones, around 94% seen once. Sequencing used T cells isolated from PBMCs. These TCRs come from a human donor in good health. The CDR3 runs from the conserved cysteine through the conserved F or W. D genes are given only for firm matches. Some rows mark clone size as missing; the rest say once, few, many or name a class of expanded clone.

v_call: TRBV6-4
j_call: TRBJ2-3
clone_size: .
d_call: TRBD1
cdr3_nt: TGTGCCAGCAGTGAGTGGACAGGGCTGGGCACAGATACGCAGTATTTT
cdr3_aa: CASSEWTGLGTDTQYF

v_call: TRBV27
j_call: TRBJ1-1
clone_size: few
d_call: .
cdr3_nt: TGTGCCAGCAGTTATAACAGGGTGAACACTGAAGCTTTCTTT
cdr3_aa: CASSYNRVNTEAFF

v_call: TRBV9
j_call: TRBJ1-1
clone_size: few
d_call: .
cdr3_nt: TGTGCCAGCAGCGGCTCAGGGGATACTGAAGCTTTCTTT
cdr3_aa: CASSGSGDTEAFF

v_call: TRBV28
j_call: TRBJ2-7
clone_size: .
d_call: TRBD2
cdr3_nt: TGTGCCAGCAGTCTAGGGACTAGCGGTGTGAGCTCCTACGAGCAGTACTTC
cdr3_aa: CASSLGTSGVSSYEQYF

v_call: TRBV14
j_call: TRBJ2-7
clone_size: .
d_call: .
cdr3_nt: TGTGCCAGCAGCCAGGGCGACGAGCAGTACTTC
cdr3_aa: CASSQGDEQYF

v_call: TRBV9
j_call: TRBJ2-3
clone_size: .
d_call: .
cdr3_nt: TGTGCCAGCAGCGTAGGGCAGATCACAGATACGCAGTATTTT
cdr3_aa: CASSVGQITDTQYF

v_call: TRBV16
j_call: TRBJ1-3
clone_size: .
d_call: .
cdr3_nt: TGTGCCAGCAGCCAATGGCCCTCTGGAAACACCATATATTTT
cdr3_aa: CASSQWPSGNTIYF

v_call: TRBV29-1
j_call: TRBJ1-1
clone_size: .
d_call: .
cdr3_nt: TGCAGCGTTGATGCGGGGTGGGAAGCTTTCTTT
cdr3_aa: CSVDAGWEAFF

v_call: TRBV29-1
j_call: TRBJ2-7
clone_size: .
d_call: .
cdr3_nt: TGCAGCGCTAGAGCAGTCGAGCAGTACTTC
cdr3_aa: CSARAVEQYF

v_call: TRBV7-8
j_call: TRBJ1-1
clone_size: .
d_call: .
cdr3_nt: TGTGCCAGCAGCTTACAGACAGTTGGAACAGTCGAGGCTTTCTTT
cdr3_aa: CASSLQTVGTVEAFF

v_call: TRBV25-1
j_call: TRBJ2-5
clone_size: .
d_call: TRBD1
cdr3_nt: TGTGCCAGCAGTGCCCGGGACAGGGGAGAGACCCAGTACTTC
cdr3_aa: CASSARDRGETQYF

v_call: TRBV19
j_call: TRBJ2-1
clone_size: .
d_call: TRBD2
cdr3_nt: TGTGCCAGTAGTCCACAGACTAGCGGGAATGAGCAGTTCTTC
cdr3_aa: CASSPQTSGNEQFF

v_call: TRBV7-9
j_call: TRBJ2-1
clone_size: .
d_call: .
cdr3_nt: TGTGCCAGCAGCTCAGGGGGGCACAATGAGCAGTTCTTC
cdr3_aa: CASSSGGHNEQFF

v_call: TRBV5-6
j_call: TRBJ2-7
clone_size: .
d_call: .
cdr3_nt: TGTGCCAGCAGCGTGGGGGGGCACTACGAGCAGTACTTC
cdr3_aa: CASSVGGHYEQYF

v_call: TRBV4-3
j_call: TRBJ2-5
clone_size: once
d_call: .
cdr3_nt: TGCGCCAGCAGCCAAGATCAGGTTGGAGCGGAAGAGACCCAGTACTTC
cdr3_aa: CASSQDQVGAEETQYF

v_call: TRBV28
j_call: TRBJ2-1
clone_size: .
d_call: TRBD2
cdr3_nt: TGTGCCAGCAGTTTAACTAGCGGGAGTCACAATGAGCAGTTCTTC
cdr3_aa: CASSLTSGSHNEQFF

v_call: TRBV6-1
j_call: TRBJ1-2
clone_size: .
d_call: TRBD1
cdr3_nt: TGTGCCAGCAGTGAAGCGGACAGGCAGCCTAACTATGGCTACACCTTC
cdr3_aa: CASSEADRQPNYGYTF

v_call: TRBV6-6
j_call: TRBJ2-1
clone_size: .
d_call: TRBD2
cdr3_nt: TGTGCCAGCAGACCTAGCGGGGCGTACAATGAGCAGTTCTTC
cdr3_aa: CASRPSGAYNEQFF

v_call: TRBV27
j_call: TRBJ2-7
clone_size: .
d_call: .
cdr3_nt: TGTGCCAGCAGCCTACAAAGAGTGACAGCCAGCTACGAGCAGTACTTC
cdr3_aa: CASSLQRVTASYEQYF

v_call: TRBV18
j_call: TRBJ1-4
clone_size: .
d_call: .
cdr3_nt: TGTGCCAGCTCACCACGGAGTAATGAAAAACTGTTTTTT
cdr3_aa: CASSPRSNEKLFF

v_call: TRBV5-1
j_call: TRBJ2-1
clone_size: .
d_call: TRBD2
cdr3_nt: TGCGCCAGCAGCTTCGTTTCTTCACTAGCGGGGAATGAGCAGTTCTTC
cdr3_aa: CASSFVSSLAGNEQFF

v_call: TRBV11-2
j_call: TRBJ2-2
clone_size: .
d_call: TRBD2
cdr3_nt: TGTGCCAGCAGCTTAAGACTAGCACCCGGGGAGCTGTTTTTT
cdr3_aa: CASSLRLAPGELFF

v_call: TRBV18
j_call: TRBJ2-1
clone_size: .
d_call: .
cdr3_nt: TGTGCCAGCTCATCTCTAACAGTAACTAGCTCCTACAATGAGCAGTTCTTC
cdr3_aa: CASSSLTVTSSYNEQFF

v_call: TRBV19
j_call: TRBJ2-1
clone_size: .
d_call: .
cdr3_nt: TGTGCCAGTAGTATAGCCGGGATCTCCTACAATGAGCAGTTCTTC
cdr3_aa: CASSIAGISYNEQFF

v_call: TRBV7-9
j_call: TRBJ1-2
clone_size: .
d_call: .
cdr3_nt: TGTGCCAGCACCGAAACAGGGATTAGTACTAACTATGGCTACACCTTC
cdr3_aa: CASTETGISTNYGYTF

v_call: TRBV6-1
j_call: TRBJ2-3
clone_size: .
d_call: .
cdr3_nt: TGTGCCAGCAGTGCTAGCACAGATACGCAGTATTTT
cdr3_aa: CASSASTDTQYF

v_call: TRBV19
j_call: TRBJ1-1
clone_size: .
d_call: TRBD1
cdr3_nt: TGTGCCAGTAGTATAACCCCGACAGGGGGCACTGAAGCTTTCTTT
cdr3_aa: CASSITPTGGTEAFF

v_call: TRBV18
j_call: TRBJ2-7
clone_size: .
d_call: TRBD2
cdr3_nt: TGTGCCAGCTCACCCCCGACTAGCGTATTCTACGAGCAGTACTTC
cdr3_aa: CASSPPTSVFYEQYF

v_call: TRBV18
j_call: TRBJ1-1
clone_size: .
d_call: .
cdr3_nt: TGTGCCAGCTCAGCTATGGGACAGAACACTGAAGCTTTCTTT
cdr3_aa: CASSAMGQNTEAFF

v_call: TRBV7-8
j_call: TRBJ2-2
clone_size: .
d_call: .
cdr3_nt: TGTGCCAGCACCCCACTAGGGGGTTCGAACACCGGGGAGCTGTTTTTT
cdr3_aa: CASTPLGGSNTGELFF

v_call: TRBV27
j_call: TRBJ2-7
clone_size: .
d_call: TRBD2
cdr3_nt: TGTGCCAGCAGTTCGGGCGGGGGGGGCGAGCAGTACTTC
cdr3_aa: CASSSGGGGEQYF

v_call: TRBV21-1
j_call: TRBJ1-4
clone_size: .
d_call: .
cdr3_nt: TGTGCCAGCAGCAAAGGGTCTCGACAGGGCCCTAGTGAAAAACTGTTTTTT
cdr3_aa: CASSKGSRQGPSEKLFF

v_call: TRBV4-2
j_call: TRBJ2-7
clone_size: .
d_call: .
cdr3_nt: TGTGCCAGCAGCCAAGAAGGGGCTGGAAGATCCTACGAGCAGTACTTC
cdr3_aa: CASSQEGAGRSYEQYF

v_call: TRBV2
j_call: TRBJ2-1
clone_size: once
d_call: .
cdr3_nt: TGTGCCAGCAGTGGGGGGCTCTCCTACAATGAGCAGTTCTTC
cdr3_aa: CASSGGLSYNEQFF

v_call: TRBV4-1
j_call: TRBJ2-7
clone_size: .
d_call: TRBD2
cdr3_nt: TGCGCCAGCAGCCAAGAGTGGCTAGCGGGAAACTACGAGCAGTACTTC
cdr3_aa: CASSQEWLAGNYEQYF

v_call: TRBV13
j_call: TRBJ2-7
clone_size: .
d_call: .
cdr3_nt: TGTGCCAGCAGCTTTTGGGCTAGCGTAGGGAGCGAGCAGTACTTC
cdr3_aa: CASSFWASVGSEQYF

v_call: TRBV6-5
j_call: TRBJ2-7
clone_size: .
d_call: TRBD1
cdr3_nt: TGTGCCAGCAGTTACCGGGACAGGGGAATAGAAGAGCAGTACTTC
cdr3_aa: CASSYRDRGIEEQYF

v_call: TRBV13
j_call: TRBJ2-7
clone_size: .
d_call: TRBD2
cdr3_nt: TGTGCCAGCAGCTTAGGGGGACTAGGTGGAGGATACGAGCAGTACTTC
cdr3_aa: CASSLGGLGGGYEQYF

v_call: TRBV29-1
j_call: TRBJ2-1
clone_size: .
d_call: TRBD2
cdr3_nt: TGCAGCGTGGGACTAGCGGGAGGTGGCGGTGAGCAGTTCTTC
cdr3_aa: CSVGLAGGGGEQFF

v_call: TRBV7-2
j_call: TRBJ2-7
clone_size: .
d_call: TRBD2
cdr3_nt: TGTGCCAGCAGCTTTAGACTAGCGGATTACGAGCAGTACTTC
cdr3_aa: CASSFRLADYEQYF

v_call: TRBV27
j_call: TRBJ2-5
clone_size: .
d_call: TRBD1
cdr3_nt: TGTGCCAGCAGTTTTGACAGGGCCTCAGAGACCCAGTACTTC
cdr3_aa: CASSFDRASETQYF

v_call: TRBV6-1
j_call: TRBJ2-1
clone_size: .
d_call: .
cdr3_nt: TGTGCCAGCAGTGAAAATGTCGTGGGTGCGGGATCGACCTACAATGAGCAGTTCTTC
cdr3_aa: CASSENVVGAGSTYNEQFF

v_call: TRBV4-1
j_call: TRBJ2-7
clone_size: once
d_call: .
cdr3_nt: TGCGCCAGCAGCCAAGTTCCTAGCTATTACGAGCAGTACTTC
cdr3_aa: CASSQVPSYYEQYF

v_call: TRBV11-2
j_call: TRBJ2-7
clone_size: .
d_call: .
cdr3_nt: TGTGCCAGCGGGGTTCTAAATCAGGGGAACGAGCAGTACTTC
cdr3_aa: CASGVLNQGNEQYF